The rows below give T cell receptor beta chains drawn from one sample of a study of T cell responses to AZD1222 COVID-19 vaccine. Clones were sequenced by immunoSEQ multiplex PCR, and TCRdb holds only the in-frame ones, with some missing. The sample includes more than 95,000 clones, 70% to 90% of them seen just once. Specimen: peripheral blood, collected on day 0 of AZD1222 vaccination. These receptors all come from an adult in good health. The CDR3 runs from the conserved cysteine through the conserved F or W. A D gene is named only where the DNA matches it firmly. Not all rows give a size; the values are once, few, many and, for expanded clones, a class.

v_gene,abundance,j_gene,d_gene,CDR3nt,CDR3aa
TRBV4-1,-,TRBJ1-2,-,TGCGCCAGCAGCCAAGAGACTACAGGGTATGGCTACACCTTC,CASSQETTGYGYTF
TRBV5-1,once,TRBJ1-2,-,TGCGCCAGCAGCTTGGACCCTGAAGGCTATGGCTACACCTTC,CASSLDPEGYGYTF
TRBV4-1,-,TRBJ2-5,TRBD2,TGCGCCAGCAGCCAAGTGGCTAGCGGAACCCAGTACTTC,CASSQVASGTQYF
TRBV18,-,TRBJ1-1,-,TGTGCCAGCTCACCACCCGGCCGGATGAACACTGAAGCTTTCTTT,CASSPPGRMNTEAFF
TRBV28,-,TRBJ1-2,-,TGTGCCAGCATCCCCTCACCCGGTGGATATGGCTACACCTTC,CASIPSPGGYGYTF
TRBV11-3,few,TRBJ2-1,-,TGTGCCAGCAGCTTAGAGGAGGATCGTGAGCAGTTCTTC,CASSLEEDREQFF
TRBV24-1,-,TRBJ1-5,TRBD1,TGTGCCACCAGTGATTCTGAGGGACAGGGATATCAGCCCCAGCATTTT,CATSDSEGQGYQPQHF
TRBV3-1/TRBV3-2,-,TRBJ2-5,-,TGTGCCAGCAGCCTTGGGGGGCGGGAGACCCAGTACTTC,CASSLGGRETQYF
TRBV6-5,-,TRBJ1-1,-,TGTGCCACCGAACAGGGATGGGGCACTGAAGCTTTCTTT,CATEQGWGTEAFF
TRBV19,-,TRBJ1-1,TRBD1,TGTGCCAGTAAATATACAGGGGAAGGGACTGAAGCTTTCTTT,CASKYTGEGTEAFF
TRBV5-8,-,TRBJ2-3,TRBD2,TGTGCCAGCAGCCCGGGACTAGCGGGAGATACGCAGTATTTT,CASSPGLAGDTQYF
TRBV7-9,-,TRBJ2-3,-,TGTGCCAGCAGCTTGGAAGGAGACACAGATACGCAGTATTTT,CASSLEGDTDTQYF
TRBV7-2,-,TRBJ2-1,TRBD2,TGTGCCAGCAAGAAGCGGGGGGGTAACAATGAGCAGTTCTTC,CASKKRGGNNEQFF
TRBV18,-,TRBJ2-3,-,TGTGCCAGCTCCCCATTAATAACTAGTGATGGCACAGATACGCAGTATTTT,CASSPLITSDGTDTQYF
TRBV7-2,-,TRBJ1-2,TRBD1,TGTGCCAGCAGCTTTCAAACCGGGACAGGCTATGGCTACACCTTC,CASSFQTGTGYGYTF
TRBV5-6,-,TRBJ2-7,-,TGTGCCAGCAGCTTCGGCACCTACGAGCAGTACTTC,CASSFGTYEQYF
TRBV7-9,-,TRBJ1-2,-,TGTGCCAGCAGCCACCTCATAGGCTCCGACTATGGCTACACCTTC,CASSHLIGSDYGYTF
TRBV11-3,-,TRBJ2-3,TRBD2,TGTGCCAGCAGCCTACGAGGACTAGCGGGGGCAGATACGCAGTATTTT,CASSLRGLAGADTQYF
TRBV20-1,-,TRBJ2-7,-,TGCAGTGCTGCTGCTGGGACAGAGCAGTACTTC,CSAAAGTEQYF
TRBV28,-,TRBJ2-1,TRBD1,TGTGCCAGCAGTTTACCGACAGGGGGCGGGAGTGAGCAGTTCTTC,CASSLPTGGGSEQFF
TRBV6-5,-,TRBJ1-6,-,TGTGCCAGCAGAGGTGGTTCACCCCTCCACTTT,CASRGGSPLHF
TRBV9,-,TRBJ1-2,TRBD1,TGTGCCAGCAGCGGACAGGGGAACTATGGCTACACCTTC,CASSGQGNYGYTF
TRBV29-1,-,TRBJ1-2,TRBD1,TGCAGCACCGACTCCGGGACAGGGGACGAATATGGCTACACCTTC,CSTDSGTGDEYGYTF
TRBV7-9,few,TRBJ2-3,TRBD2,TGTGCCAGCAGCCCAGGTTGGGCTAGCGGGGGCACAGATACGCAGTATTTT,CASSPGWASGGTDTQYF
TRBV2,-,TRBJ2-1,TRBD1,TGTGCCAGCAGCCAACAAATGGGTCGGACAGGGGGCTGGGATGAGCAGTTCTTC,CASSQQMGRTGGWDEQFF
TRBV28,-,TRBJ1-4,-,TGTGCCAGCAGTTTAGGAGGCCGCTATTCAACTAATGAAAAACTGTTTTTT,CASSLGGRYSTNEKLFF
TRBV7-2,-,TRBJ1-5,-,TGTGCCAGCAGCTTAGTACAAGAAAACAATCAGCCCCAGCATTTT,CASSLVQENNQPQHF
TRBV10-3,once,TRBJ1-1,-,TGTGCCATCAATTCCAGGGGCACTGAAGCTTTCTTT,CAINSRGTEAFF
TRBV10-2,-,TRBJ2-4,-,TGCGCCAGCAGTGAGAACCGGGACTGGGGGTTCGGCAAAAACATTCAGTACTTC,CASSENRDWGFGKNIQYF
TRBV7-3,-,TRBJ1-5,-,TGTGCCAGCAGCTCCACGAGGGGTCAGCCCCAGCATTTT,CASSSTRGQPQHF
TRBV7-2,-,TRBJ2-2,TRBD1,TGTGCCAGCAGCTTACCGACAGGGAAAGGGGAGCTGTTTTTT,CASSLPTGKGELFF
TRBV10-3,-,TRBJ1-3,TRBD1,TGTGCCATCACCCCAGGACAGGGTGGTTTGGAAAACACCATATATTTT,CAITPGQGGLENTIYF
TRBV6-2/TRBV6-3,-,TRBJ2-5,-,TGTGCCAGCAGTTACGTGCAGTCCACTGGGGAGACCCAGTACTTC,CASSYVQSTGETQYF
TRBV19,-,TRBJ1-3,-,TGTGCCAGTAGTATTGGTCCAGGGTGGATGGGAGGAAACACCATATATTTT,CASSIGPGWMGGNTIYF
TRBV7-9,-,TRBJ2-1,TRBD2,TGTGCCAGCAGCTTAAGGGCTAGCGGGGGCAATGAGCAGTTCTTC,CASSLRASGGNEQFF
TRBV6-5,-,TRBJ1-3,-,TGTGCCAGCAAAGAGGAAAACACCATATATTTT,CASKEENTIYF
TRBV19,-,TRBJ1-5,-,TGTGCCAGTAGTGTACAGGGCCCTGGGCAGCCCCAGCATTTT,CASSVQGPGQPQHF
TRBV10-2,-,TRBJ1-2,TRBD1,TGCGCCAGCCGTCCCGGGACAGGGGACCCCTTTGGGGGCTACACCTTC,CASRPGTGDPFGGYTF
TRBV6-5,-,TRBJ1-5,TRBD1,TGTGCCAGCACGGGACAGGGAGGTCAGCCCCAGCATTTT,CASTGQGGQPQHF
TRBV19,-,TRBJ1-2,-,TGTGCCAGTAGTAGATGGGACTCCTACCTGGGCTACACCTTC,CASSRWDSYLGYTF
TRBV30,-,TRBJ1-5,-,TGTGCCTGGAGTGGGGGGTGGAATCAGCCCCAGCATTTT,CAWSGGWNQPQHF
TRBV20-1,-,TRBJ1-2,-,TGCAGTGCTATTCTCGACCCTGGCTACACCTTC,CSAILDPGYTF
TRBV27,-,TRBJ2-7,-,TGTGCCAGCAGTTTAGCAGGGTTCTCCTACGAGCAGTACTTC,CASSLAGFSYEQYF
TRBV5-6,few,TRBJ1-5,-,TGTGCCAGCAGCTTTGGGGGTAGCAATCAGCCCCAGCATTTT,CASSFGGSNQPQHF
TRBV19,once,TRBJ1-5,-,TGTGCCAGTAGTATCAGGTATCAGCCCCAGCATTTT,CASSIRYQPQHF
TRBV6-5,-,TRBJ2-5,-,TGTGCCAGCAGTTTCGGCTACCAAGAGACCCAGTACTTC,CASSFGYQETQYF